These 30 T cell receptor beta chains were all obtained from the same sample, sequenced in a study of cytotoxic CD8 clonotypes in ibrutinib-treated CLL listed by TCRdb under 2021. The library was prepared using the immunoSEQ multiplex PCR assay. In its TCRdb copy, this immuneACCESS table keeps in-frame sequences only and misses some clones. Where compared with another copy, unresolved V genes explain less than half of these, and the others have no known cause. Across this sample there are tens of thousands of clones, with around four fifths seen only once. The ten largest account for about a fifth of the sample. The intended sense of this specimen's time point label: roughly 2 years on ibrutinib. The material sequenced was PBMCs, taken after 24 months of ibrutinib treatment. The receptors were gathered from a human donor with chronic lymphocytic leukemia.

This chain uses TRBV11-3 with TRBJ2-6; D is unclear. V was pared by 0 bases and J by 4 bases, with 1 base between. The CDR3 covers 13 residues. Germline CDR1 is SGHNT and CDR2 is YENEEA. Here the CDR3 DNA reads TGTGCCAGCAGCTTAGAAGGGGCCAACGTCCTGACTTTC. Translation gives CASSLEGANVLTF.

The CDR3: CATEGLWDSKLGQYF. The CDR3 DNA reads TGTGCCACCGAGGGTTTATGGGACTCGAAGCTGGGGCAGTACTTC. The chain carries TRBV28 and TRBJ2-7, with D possibly being TRBD2 (6 bases). The CDR3 is 15 amino acids. V gave up 10 bases and J gave up 9 bases, with 28 bases separating them. Germline V CDR1 and CDR2: MDHEN, SYDVKM.

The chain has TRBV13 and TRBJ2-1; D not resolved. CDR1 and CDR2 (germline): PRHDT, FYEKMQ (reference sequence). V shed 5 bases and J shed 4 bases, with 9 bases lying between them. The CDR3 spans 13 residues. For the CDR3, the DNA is TGTGCCAGCAGCGGGATTTCGTACAATGAGCAGTTCTTC. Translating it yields CASSGISYNEQFF.

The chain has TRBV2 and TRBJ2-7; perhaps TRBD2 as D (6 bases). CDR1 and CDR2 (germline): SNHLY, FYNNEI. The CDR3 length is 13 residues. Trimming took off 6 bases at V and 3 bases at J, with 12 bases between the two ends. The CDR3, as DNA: TGTGCCAGCAGCGCGGACTACCTCTACGAGCAGTACTTC. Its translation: CASSADYLYEQYF.

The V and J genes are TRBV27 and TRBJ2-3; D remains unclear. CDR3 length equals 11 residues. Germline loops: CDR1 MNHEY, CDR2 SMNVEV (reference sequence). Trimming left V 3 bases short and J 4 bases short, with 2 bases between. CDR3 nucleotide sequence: TGTGCCAGCAGTTTTTCAGATACGCAGTATTTT. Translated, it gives CASSFSDTQYF.

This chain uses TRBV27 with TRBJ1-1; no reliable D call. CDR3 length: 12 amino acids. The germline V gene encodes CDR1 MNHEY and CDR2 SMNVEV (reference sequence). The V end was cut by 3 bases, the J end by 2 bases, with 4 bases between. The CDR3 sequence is CASSFVNTEAFF. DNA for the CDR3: TGTGCCAGCAGTTTCGTTAACACTGAAGCTTTCTTT.

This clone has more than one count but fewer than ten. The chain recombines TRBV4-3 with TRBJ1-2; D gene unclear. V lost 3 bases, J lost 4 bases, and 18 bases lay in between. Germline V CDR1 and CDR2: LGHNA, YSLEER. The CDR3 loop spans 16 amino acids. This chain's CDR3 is CASSQVGDLLSYGYTF. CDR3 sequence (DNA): TGCGCCAGCAGCCAGGTCGGAGACCTTTTATCCTATGGCTACACCTTC.

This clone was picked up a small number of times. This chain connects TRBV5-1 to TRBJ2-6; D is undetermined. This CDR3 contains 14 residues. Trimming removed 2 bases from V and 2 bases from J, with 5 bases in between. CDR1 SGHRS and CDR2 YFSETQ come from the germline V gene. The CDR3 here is CASSLDPGANVLTF. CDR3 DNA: TGCGCCAGCAGCTTAGACCCTGGGGCCAACGTCCTGACTTTC.

The CDR3 region has the DNA TGTGCCAGTAGTCTACCCACAGATACGCAGTATTTT. This sequence encodes CASSLPTDTQYF. This rearrangement joins TRBV19 to TRBJ2-3; D remains unclear. There are 12 residues in the CDR3. Germline V gene sequence: CDR1 LNHDA, CDR2 SQIVND (reference sequence). Deletions cut 5 bases from V and 2 bases from J, with 5 bases between.

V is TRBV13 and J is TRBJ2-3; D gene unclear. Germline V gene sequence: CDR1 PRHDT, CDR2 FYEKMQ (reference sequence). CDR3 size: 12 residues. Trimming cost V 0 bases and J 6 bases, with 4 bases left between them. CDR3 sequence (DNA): TGTGCCAGCAGCTTAGGGAGGGATACGCAGTATTTT. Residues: CASSLGRDTQYF.

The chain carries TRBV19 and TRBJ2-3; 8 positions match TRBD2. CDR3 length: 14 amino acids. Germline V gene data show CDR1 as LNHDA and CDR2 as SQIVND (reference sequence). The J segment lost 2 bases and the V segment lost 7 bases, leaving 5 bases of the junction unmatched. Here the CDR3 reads CASKQAGATDTQYF. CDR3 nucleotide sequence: TGTGCCAGTAAGCAAGCGGGAGCCACAGATACGCAGTATTTT.

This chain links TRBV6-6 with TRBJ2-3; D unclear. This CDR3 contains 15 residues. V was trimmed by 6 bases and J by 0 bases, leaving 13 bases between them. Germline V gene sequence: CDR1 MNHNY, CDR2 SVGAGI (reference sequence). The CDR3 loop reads CASSLPEVSTDTQYF. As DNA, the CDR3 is TGTGCCAGCAGCCTACCAGAGGTTAGCACAGATACGCAGTATTTT.

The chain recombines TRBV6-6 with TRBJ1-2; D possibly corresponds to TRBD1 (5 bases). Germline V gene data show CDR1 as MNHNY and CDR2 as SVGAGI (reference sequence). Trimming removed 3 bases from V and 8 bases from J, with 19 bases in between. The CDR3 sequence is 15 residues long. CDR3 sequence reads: CASSYSRVGDGGYTF. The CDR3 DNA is TGTGCCAGCAGTTATTCTAGGGTAGGGGATGGAGGCTACACCTTC.

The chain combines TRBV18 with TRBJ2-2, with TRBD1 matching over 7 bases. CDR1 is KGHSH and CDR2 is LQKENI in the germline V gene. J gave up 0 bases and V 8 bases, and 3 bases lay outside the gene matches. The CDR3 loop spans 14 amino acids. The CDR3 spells CASSDRANTGELFF. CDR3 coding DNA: TGTGCCAGCAGCGACAGGGCGAACACCGGGGAGCTGTTTTTT.

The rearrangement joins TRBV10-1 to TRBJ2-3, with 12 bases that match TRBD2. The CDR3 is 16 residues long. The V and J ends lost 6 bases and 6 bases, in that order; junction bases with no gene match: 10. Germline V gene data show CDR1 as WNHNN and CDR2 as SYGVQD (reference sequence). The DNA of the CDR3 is TGCGCCAGCAGCAGAGGACTAGCGGGGCGTCGGGATACGCAGTATTTT. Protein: CASSRGLAGRRDTQYF.

The CDR3 sequence is CASSLPGPAAQYF. The DNA for the CDR3 is TGTGCCAGCAGCTTACCTGGACCCGCCGCGCAGTATTTT. The chain uses TRBV7-6 and TRBJ2-3; D unresolved. The CDR3 consists of 13 residues. Trimming pared 2 bases from V and 10 bases from J, leaving 13 bases between. Germline V CDR1 and CDR2: SGHVS, FNYEAQ.

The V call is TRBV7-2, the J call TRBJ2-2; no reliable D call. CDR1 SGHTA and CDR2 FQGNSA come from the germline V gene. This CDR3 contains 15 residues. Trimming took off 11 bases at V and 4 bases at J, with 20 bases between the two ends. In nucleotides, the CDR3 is TGTGCCGGTACACCCCTGGCCCGAAGCACCGGGGAGCTGTTTTTT. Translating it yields CAGTPLARSTGELFF.

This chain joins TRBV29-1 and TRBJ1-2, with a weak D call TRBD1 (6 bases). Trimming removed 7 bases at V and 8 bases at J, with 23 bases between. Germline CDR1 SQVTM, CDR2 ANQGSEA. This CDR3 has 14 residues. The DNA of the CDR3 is TGCAGCGCCGCGAACAGGGCCAACTCAAGGGGCTACACCTTC. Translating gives CSAANRANSRGYTF.

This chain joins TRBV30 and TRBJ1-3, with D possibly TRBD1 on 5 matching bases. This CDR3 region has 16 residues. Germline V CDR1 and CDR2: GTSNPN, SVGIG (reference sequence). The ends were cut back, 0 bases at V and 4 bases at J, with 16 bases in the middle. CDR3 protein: CAWSVREGLRGNTIYF. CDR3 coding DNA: TGTGCCTGGAGTGTACGGGAGGGACTAAGAGGAAACACCATATATTTT.

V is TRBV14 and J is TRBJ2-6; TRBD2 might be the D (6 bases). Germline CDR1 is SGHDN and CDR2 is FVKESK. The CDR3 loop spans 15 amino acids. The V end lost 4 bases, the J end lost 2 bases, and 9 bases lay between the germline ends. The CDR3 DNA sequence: TGTGCCAGCAGCCCCGGAGGGACTGGGGCCAACGTCCTGACTTTC. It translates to CASSPGGTGANVLTF.

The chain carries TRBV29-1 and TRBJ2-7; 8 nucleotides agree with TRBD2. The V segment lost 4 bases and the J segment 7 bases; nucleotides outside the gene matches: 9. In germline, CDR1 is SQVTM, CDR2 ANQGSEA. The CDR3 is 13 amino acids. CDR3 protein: CSVVEAGAGEQYF. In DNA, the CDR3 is TGCAGCGTTGTGGAAGCGGGAGCTGGGGAGCAGTACTTC.

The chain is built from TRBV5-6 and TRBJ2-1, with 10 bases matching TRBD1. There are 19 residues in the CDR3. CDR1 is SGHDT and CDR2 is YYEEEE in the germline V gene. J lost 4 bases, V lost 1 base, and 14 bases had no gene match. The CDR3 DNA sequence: TGTGCCAGCAGCTTGAGGTTTCTTGGCGGGACAGGGGCTTACAATGAGCAGTTCTTC. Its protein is CASSLRFLGGTGAYNEQFF.

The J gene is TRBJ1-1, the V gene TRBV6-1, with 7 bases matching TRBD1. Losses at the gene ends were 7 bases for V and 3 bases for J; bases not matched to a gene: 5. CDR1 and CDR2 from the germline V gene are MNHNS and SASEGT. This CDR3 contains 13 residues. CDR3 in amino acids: CASNPTGDTEAFF. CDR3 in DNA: TGTGCCAGCAATCCCACAGGGGACACTGAAGCTTTCTTT.

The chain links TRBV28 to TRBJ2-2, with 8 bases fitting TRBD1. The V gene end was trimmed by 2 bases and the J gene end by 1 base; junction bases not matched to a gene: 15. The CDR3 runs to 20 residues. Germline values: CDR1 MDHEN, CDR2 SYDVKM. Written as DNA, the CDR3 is TGTGCCAGCAGTTTAGGAGGGACAGGACCGCTAGGTTGGAACACCGGGGAGCTGTTTTTT. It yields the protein CASSLGGTGPLGWNTGELFF.

The CDR3 loop is CASSPGELGDEKLFF. The CDR3 DNA is TGTGCCAGCAGCCCTGGTGAGCTCGGAGATGAAAAACTGTTTTTT. The genes are TRBV14 and TRBJ1-4, with D uncertain. The CDR3 sequence is 15 residues long. V gave up 4 bases and J gave up 6 bases, with 15 bases separating them. In germline, CDR1 is SGHDN, CDR2 FVKESK.

The CDR3 sequence is CASSSQGGSRYNEQFF. In nucleotides, the CDR3 is TGCGCCAGCAGTTCCCAAGGCGGGAGTCGGTACAATGAGCAGTTCTTC. J is TRBJ2-1 and V is TRBV10-1; 7 bases fit TRBD2. With V trimmed by 5 bases and J by 4 bases, 11 bases remained unmatched. Germline assignment: CDR1 WNHNN and CDR2 SYGVQD (reference sequence). This CDR3 region has 16 residues.

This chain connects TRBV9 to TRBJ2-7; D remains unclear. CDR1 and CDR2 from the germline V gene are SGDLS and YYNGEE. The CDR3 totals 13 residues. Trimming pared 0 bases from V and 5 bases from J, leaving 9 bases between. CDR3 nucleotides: TGTGCCAGCAGCGTAGTAGGCGGCAACGAGCAGTACTTC. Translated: CASSVVGGNEQYF.

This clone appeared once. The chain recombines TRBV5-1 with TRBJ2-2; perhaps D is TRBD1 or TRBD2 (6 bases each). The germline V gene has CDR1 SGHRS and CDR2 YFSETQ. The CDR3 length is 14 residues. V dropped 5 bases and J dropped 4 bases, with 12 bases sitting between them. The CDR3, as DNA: TGCGCCAGCAGGCCGGGGGCAAGCACCGGGGAGCTGTTTTTT. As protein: CASRPGASTGELFF.

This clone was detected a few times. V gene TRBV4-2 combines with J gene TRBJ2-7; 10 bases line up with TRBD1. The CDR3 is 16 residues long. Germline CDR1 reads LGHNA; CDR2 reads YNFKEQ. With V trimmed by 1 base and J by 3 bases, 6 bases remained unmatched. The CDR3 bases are TGTGCCAGCAGCCAAGCAGCCGGGACAGGGGACTACGAGCAGTACTTC. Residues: CASSQAAGTGDYEQYF.

CDR3 sequence reads: CASGLDGGETQYF. The DNA for the CDR3 is TGTGCTAGTGGTTTGGACGGGGGAGAGACCCAGTACTTC. V gene TRBV12-5 combines with J gene TRBJ2-5, with D possibly TRBD2 on 6 matching bases. The CDR3 sequence is 13 residues long. Between the trimmed V and J ends, which lost 1 base and 4 bases, there was a span of 7 bases. From germline, CDR1 is LGHNT and CDR2 FRNRAP.